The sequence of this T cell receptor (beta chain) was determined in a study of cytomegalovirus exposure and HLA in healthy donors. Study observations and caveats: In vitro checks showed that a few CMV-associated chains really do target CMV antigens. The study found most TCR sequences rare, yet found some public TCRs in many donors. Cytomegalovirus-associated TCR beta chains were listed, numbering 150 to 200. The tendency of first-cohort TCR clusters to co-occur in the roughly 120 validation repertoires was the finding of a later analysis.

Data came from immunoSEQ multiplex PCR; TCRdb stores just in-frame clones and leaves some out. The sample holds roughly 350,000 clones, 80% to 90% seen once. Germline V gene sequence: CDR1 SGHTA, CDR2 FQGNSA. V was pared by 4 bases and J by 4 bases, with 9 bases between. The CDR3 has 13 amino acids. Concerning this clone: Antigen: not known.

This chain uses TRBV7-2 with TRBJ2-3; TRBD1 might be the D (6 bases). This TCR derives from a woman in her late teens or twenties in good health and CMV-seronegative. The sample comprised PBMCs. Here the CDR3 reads CASSSPGADTQYF. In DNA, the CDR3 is TGTGCCAGCAGCTCCCCAGGGGCAGATACGCAGTATTTT. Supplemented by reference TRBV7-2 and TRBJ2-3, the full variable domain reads GAGVSQSPSNKVTEKGKDVELRCDPISGHTALYWYRQSLGQGLEFLIYFQGNSAPDKSGLPSDRFSAERTGGSVSTLTIQRTQQEDSAVYLCASSSPGADTQYFGPGTRLTVL.